This T cell receptor (beta chain) is drawn from a study of cytomegalovirus exposure and HLA in healthy donors. Background on the study: Out of a few hundred genotyped donors, about 80% belonged to the Caucasian-associated ancestry cluster.

Study-level points and caveats: Reported results showed that the classifier diagnosed cytomegalovirus status with high specificity and sensitivity. Rarity marked most TCR sequences, yet some public TCRs occurred in many donors.

It was with 60 Vbeta and 13 Jbeta primers that the PCR ran. Libraries were prepared by immunoSEQ multiplex PCR; TCRdb keeps only in-frame clonotypes and omits some of them. In total, the table holds 200,000 to 250,000 clones. For this clone: The antigen remains undetermined.

The sample comprised PBMCs. This clonotype was sampled from a woman in her twenties or thirties in good health and CMV-seropositive.

CDR3 in amino acids: CASSPTGTTGANVLTF. CDR3 nucleotide sequence: TGTGCCAGTAGTCCGACAGGGACCACTGGGGCCAACGTCCTGACTTTC. This chain links TRBV19 with TRBJ2-6, with 7 bases matching TRBD1. Trimming took 5 bases from V and 2 from J; bases not matched to a gene: 6. CDR1 is LNHDA, CDR2 SQIVND, per germline (reference sequence). The CDR3 covers 16 residues.